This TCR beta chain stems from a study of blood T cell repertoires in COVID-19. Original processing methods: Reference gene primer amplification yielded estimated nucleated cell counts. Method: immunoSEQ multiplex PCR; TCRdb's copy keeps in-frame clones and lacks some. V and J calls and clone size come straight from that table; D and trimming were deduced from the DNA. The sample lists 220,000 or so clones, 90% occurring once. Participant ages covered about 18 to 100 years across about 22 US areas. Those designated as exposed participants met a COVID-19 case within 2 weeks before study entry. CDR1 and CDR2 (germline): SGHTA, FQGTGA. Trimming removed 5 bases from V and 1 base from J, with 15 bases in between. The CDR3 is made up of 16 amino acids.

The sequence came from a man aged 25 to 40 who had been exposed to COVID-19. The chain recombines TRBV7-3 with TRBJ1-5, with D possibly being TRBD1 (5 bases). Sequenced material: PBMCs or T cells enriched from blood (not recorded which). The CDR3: CASSPKGAESNQPQHF. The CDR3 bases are TGTGCCAGCAGCCCTAAAGGGGCGGAAAGCAATCAGCCCCAGCATTTT.